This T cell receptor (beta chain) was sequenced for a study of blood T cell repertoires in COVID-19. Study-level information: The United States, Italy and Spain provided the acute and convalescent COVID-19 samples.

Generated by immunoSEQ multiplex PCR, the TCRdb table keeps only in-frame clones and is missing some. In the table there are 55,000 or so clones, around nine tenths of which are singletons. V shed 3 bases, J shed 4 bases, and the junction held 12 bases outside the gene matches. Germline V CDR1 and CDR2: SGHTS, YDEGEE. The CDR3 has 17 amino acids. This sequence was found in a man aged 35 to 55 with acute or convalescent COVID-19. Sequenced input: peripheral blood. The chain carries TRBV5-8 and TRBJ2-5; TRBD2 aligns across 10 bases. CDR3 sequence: CASSYDHLAGVRETQYF. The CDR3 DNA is TGTGCCAGCAGCTACGACCACCTAGCGGGAGTGCGAGAGACCCAGTACTTC.